This T cell receptor (beta chain) comes out of a study of beta chain features in type 1 diabetes. Study in general: Researchers looked at 107,917,701 sorted cells across all samples.

The CDR3 consists of 14 residues. The germline V gene has CDR1 SGHVS and CDR2 FQNEAQ. Trimming took off 2 bases at V and 7 bases at J, with 11 bases between the two ends. Sequenced material consisted of expressed TCRB transcripts (all of the isolated RNA was reverse transcribed). Method: immunoSEQ multiplex PCR; TCRdb's copy keeps in-frame clones and lacks some. The table records more than 30,000 clones, roughly 64% of them present only once. CD4+ naive, central memory, regulatory and stem cell-like memory cells were sorted via CD45RO/CCR7/CD25/CD127/CD95/CD27. The V call is TRBV7-8, the J call TRBJ1-4; D uncertain. This receptor was identified in a woman aged 30 to 39 in good health. Sequences were obtained from Tregs from blood. In DNA, the CDR3 is TGTGCCAGCAGCTTATTGGCGGGCGCTGAAAAACTGTTTTTT. It encodes CASSLLAGAEKLFF.